A single sample is the source of the 32 T cell receptor beta chains below, sequenced in a study of T cell changes during pregnancy in multiple sclerosis. The assay was immunoSEQ multiplex PCR, and TCRdb's table has in-frame clones only and misses some. The sample has fewer than 95,000 clones, around 93% seen once. This material consisted of peripheral blood, taken in the third trimester of pregnancy. These receptors were taken from a female donor with multiple sclerosis, enrolled in a pregnancy study.

V gene TRBV10-3 combines with J gene TRBJ2-1; 8 bases agree with TRBD2. Germline CDR1 ENHRY, CDR2 SYGVKD. V dropped 8 bases and J dropped 6; count of bases not matched to a gene: 6. The CDR3 runs to 13 residues. The CDR3 is CAIGIAGSNEQFF. CDR3 sequence (DNA): TGTGCCATCGGAATAGCGGGATCCAATGAGCAGTTCTTC.

This clone showed up just once. The genes are TRBV5-4 and TRBJ1-2; D uncertain. This CDR3 comprises 16 residues. With 4 bases removed from V and 6 bases from J, the gap between germline ends came to 22 bases. The V gene's germline CDR1 is SGHNT and CDR2 YYREEE (reference sequence). In nucleotides, the CDR3 is TGTGCCAGCAGCGATTTCACCGGGGTCAGCAAAAATGGCTACACCTTC. This translates into CASSDFTGVSKNGYTF. Full variable domain (missing parts from reference TRBV5-4 and TRBJ1-2): ETGVTQSPTHLIKTRGQQVTLRCSSQSGHNTVSWYQQALGQGPQFIFQYYREEENGRGNFPPRFSGLQFPNYSSELNVNALELDDSALYLCASSDFTGVSKNGYTFGSGTRLTVV.

The genes are TRBV14 and TRBJ1-1; D gene uncertain. There are 13 residues in the CDR3. Germline loops: CDR1 SGHDN, CDR2 FVKESK. Trimming took 4 bases from V and 11 from J, leaving 17 bases between them. CDR3 region: CASSPLGAGMAFF. Here the CDR3 DNA reads TGTGCCAGCAGCCCTTTAGGTGCGGGGATGGCTTTCTTT.

The J gene is TRBJ1-1, the V gene TRBV19, with D maybe TRBD1 (6 bases). From germline, CDR1 is LNHDA and CDR2 SQIVND (reference sequence). The CDR3 runs to 15 residues. The V end lost 5 bases, the J end lost 0 bases, and 13 bases lay between the germline ends. Written as DNA, the CDR3 is TGTGCCAGTAGTGGGGGACAACGCTTGAACACTGAAGCTTTCTTT. Translating it yields CASSGGQRLNTEAFF.

The chain uses TRBV15 and TRBJ2-1; perhaps TRBD1 as D (6 bases). Germline CDR1 and CDR2: LNHNV and YYDKDF (reference sequence). With 2 bases removed from V and 8 bases from J, the gap between germline ends came to 22 bases. CDR3 length equals 17 residues. CDR3 amino acids: CATSRPHGGGSGDEQFF. In nucleotides, the CDR3 is TGTGCCACCAGCAGACCCCATGGTGGGGGCTCGGGCGATGAGCAGTTCTTC.

This rearrangement joins TRBV6-5 to TRBJ2-5; 7 bases fit TRBD1. CDR3 length: 13 amino acids. CDR1 is MNHEY, CDR2 SVGAGI, per germline. V was clipped by 5 bases and J by 1 base; unmatched bases: 1. CDR3 DNA sequence: TGTGCCAGCAGTGACAGGGTCCAAGAGACCCAGTACTTC. Translating it yields CASSDRVQETQYF.

This clone has just a few counts. This sequence joins TRBV9 and TRBJ2-1; 8 bases fit TRBD1. J was trimmed by 4 bases and V by 2 bases; bases with no gene match: 5. The germline gives CDR1 SGDLS, CDR2 YYNGEE. The CDR3 is made up of 15 amino acids. CDR3 sequence (DNA): TGTGCCAGCAGCGTCGGACAGGGAAATTACAATGAGCAGTTCTTC. Amino acid sequence: CASSVGQGNYNEQFF.

V and J are TRBV27 and TRBJ2-7; TRBD2 might be the D (5 bases). From germline, CDR1 is MNHEY and CDR2 SMNVEV (reference sequence). The V end lost 2 bases, the J end lost 1 base, and 12 bases lay between the germline ends. The length of the CDR3 is 15 residues. The CDR3 DNA reads as TGTGCCAGCAGTTTAGGTCCCCGGGGTTCCTACGAGCAGTACTTC. Its protein product is CASSLGPRGSYEQYF.

The J gene is TRBJ2-2, the V gene TRBV9; possibly TRBD2 for D (5 bases). Trimming shortened V by 0 bases and J by 7 bases, and 10 bases separated the two germline ends. Germline-derived CDR1 and CDR2 are SGDLS and YYNGEE. There are 14 residues in the CDR3. This CDR3 reads CASSVVEGNGELFF. The CDR3 DNA reads TGTGCCAGCAGCGTAGTAGAGGGCAACGGGGAGCTGTTTTTT.

A remark on this clone: Other DNA variants within this sample encode the same CDR3. This rearrangement joins TRBV7-2 to TRBJ1-2, with D unclear. V was clipped by 5 bases and J by 7 bases, with 11 bases between them. Germline V CDR1 and CDR2: SGHTA, FQGNSA. The CDR3 spans 12 residues. CDR3 sequence reads: CASSPGVGGYTF. In nucleotides, the CDR3 is TGTGCCAGCAGCCCCGGGGTGGGTGGCTACACCTTC. Full variable domain (missing parts from reference TRBV7-2 and TRBJ1-2): GAGVSQSPSNKVTEKGKDVELRCDPISGHTALYWYRQSLGQGLEFLIYFQGNSAPDKSGLPSDRFSAERTGGSVSTLTIQRTQQEDSAVYLCASSPGVGGYTFGSGTRLTVV.

This clone was seen more than once but under ten times. This sequence joins TRBV28 and TRBJ2-3, with 8 bases matching TRBD1. The CDR3 has 18 residues. CDR1 is MDHEN and CDR2 is SYDVKM in the germline V gene. V shed 1 base and J 1 base; nucleotides not matched to a gene: 10. CDR3 sequence (DNA): TGTGCCAGCAGTTTATTTAGGGCAGGGGGCTTGGGCACAGATACGCAGTATTTT. It translates to CASSLFRAGGLGTDTQYF.

The chain carries TRBV19 and TRBJ1-2; D not resolved. The germline gives CDR1 LNHDA, CDR2 SQIVND (reference sequence). V shed 8 bases and J shed 1 base, with 11 bases lying between them. CDR3 length: 13 amino acids. For the CDR3, the DNA is TGTGCCAGTCATAGGCAGGATAACTATGGCTACACCTTC. Encoded protein: CASHRQDNYGYTF.

V gene TRBV9 combines with J gene TRBJ2-7, with TRBD2 identical over 12 bases. This CDR3 spans 14 amino acids. Trimming at V came to 3 bases and at J to 5 bases, leaving 3 bases not matched to a gene. Germline V lookup: CDR1 SGDLS, CDR2 YYNGEE. The DNA of the CDR3 is TGTGCCAGCAGCGCGACTAGCGGGAGCCACGAGCAGTACTTC. Protein product: CASSATSGSHEQYF.

This chain joins TRBV2 and TRBJ2-3; TRBD2 aligns across 7 bases. Per the germline V gene, CDR1 is SNHLY and CDR2 is FYNNEI. This CDR3 comprises 15 residues. Unmatched junction bases numbered 6, after V lost 6 bases and J lost 0 bases. CDR3 coding DNA: TGTGCCAGCAGACGAATAGCGGGTAGCACAGATACGCAGTATTTT. Protein sequence: CASRRIAGSTDTQYF. Variable domain in full (rest from reference TRBV2 and TRBJ2-3): EPEVTQTPSHQVTQMGQEVILRCVPISNHLYFYWYRQILGQKVEFLVSFYNNEISEKSEIFDDQFSVERPDGSNFTLKIRSTKLEDSAMYFCASRRIAGSTDTQYFGPGTRLTVL.

CDR3 sequence: CASSPPGVLTEAFF. CDR3 in DNA: TGTGCCAGCAGCCCCCCGGGAGTTTTAACTGAAGCTTTCTTT. This chain uses TRBV7-2 with TRBJ1-1, with no clear D. Per the germline V gene, CDR1 is SGHTA and CDR2 is FQGNSA. V was pared by 5 bases and J by 5 bases, with 15 bases between. CDR3 length equals 14 residues.

The chain carries TRBV27 and TRBJ2-7; TRBD2 matches at 7 bases. J lost 3 bases, V lost 5 bases, and 13 bases had no gene match. The CDR3 is 16 amino acids. Per germline, CDR1 MNHEY and CDR2 SMNVEV (reference sequence). The chain's CDR3 is CASSPLASGTIYEQYF. Here the CDR3 DNA reads TGTGCCAGCAGTCCCTTGGCTAGCGGCACTATCTACGAGCAGTACTTC.

The rearrangement links TRBV6-6 to TRBJ2-3, with TRBD1 as a possible D gene (5 bases). V was trimmed by 2 bases and J by 2 bases, leaving 14 bases between them. Germline assignment: CDR1 MNHNY and CDR2 SVGAGI (reference sequence). The CDR3 extends over 16 amino acids. CDR3 DNA: TGTGCCAGCAGTTACCGCGAAGTTGGGGCCACAGATACGCAGTATTTT. The encoded protein is CASSYREVGATDTQYF.

The rearrangement joins TRBV10-3 to TRBJ2-1; possible D gene TRBD1, 6 bases. Germline V lookup: CDR1 ENHRY, CDR2 SYGVKD. The CDR3 covers 14 residues. Trimming stripped 4 bases from V and 6 bases from J, with 13 bases between. The CDR3 DNA reads TGTGCCATCAGTGGGGGACAATTAGGCAATGAGCAGTTCTTC. This codes for CAISGGQLGNEQFF.

In DNA form, the CDR3 reads TGTGCCAGCAGGCTGATGGGCCTTACGGGAGAAAAACTGTTTTTT. Translation: CASRLMGLTGEKLFF. The V gene is TRBV28, the J gene TRBJ1-4; D remains unclear. Trimming pared 6 bases from V and 8 bases from J, leaving 19 bases between. Germline CDR1 MDHEN, CDR2 SYDVKM. The CDR3 is 15 amino acids. Using reference TRBV28 and TRBJ1-4 for the parts outside the CDR3, the full variable domain is DVKVTQSSRYLVKRTGEKVFLECVQDMDHENMFWYRQDPGLGLRLIYFSYDVKMKEKGDIPEGYSVSREKKERFSLILESASTNQTSMYLCASRLMGLTGEKLFFGSGTQLSVL.

The rearrangement links TRBV27 to TRBJ1-1, with a tentative D call TRBD1 (6 bases). Germline CDR1 is MNHEY and CDR2 is SMNVEV (reference sequence). V was pared by 6 bases and J by 1 base, with 12 bases between. The length of the CDR3 is 14 residues. CDR3 region: CASRGGGRNTEAFF. The CDR3 DNA is TGTGCCAGCAGAGGGGGGGGGAGGAACACTGAAGCTTTCTTT.

The sample holds one count of this clone. The chain uses TRBV5-4 and TRBJ1-2; 8 bases line up with TRBD1. V lost 0 bases and J lost 4; bases outside the gene matches: 5. The CDR3 contains 15 residues. Germline values: CDR1 SGHNT, CDR2 YYREEE (reference sequence). The CDR3 nucleotides read TGTGCCAGCAGCTTGGAGTCAGGACAGGGCTATGGCTACACCTTC. Protein sequence: CASSLESGQGYGYTF.

The V gene is TRBV28, the J gene TRBJ2-1, with a possible D match to TRBD1 (5 bases). This CDR3 has 19 amino acids. V shed 5 bases and J shed 0 bases, with 23 bases lying between them. Germline CDR1 is MDHEN and CDR2 is SYDVKM. In DNA form, the CDR3 reads TGTGCCAGCAGTCTGCCGTCTGGGGCTGAATTCAGCTCCTACAATGAGCAGTTCTTC. Translating gives CASSLPSGAEFSSYNEQFF.

The chain links TRBV4-1 to TRBJ2-3, with a tentative D call TRBD2 (5 bases). V was pared by 2 bases and J by 2 bases, with 20 bases between. Per the germline V gene, CDR1 is MGHRA and CDR2 is YSYEKL. The CDR3 consists of 18 residues. The CDR3 nucleotides are TGCGCCAGCAGCCAACCAAAGACTACCAGCTATCCCACAGATACGCAGTATTTT. Translation: CASSQPKTTSYPTDTQYF.

The gene calls are TRBV7-8 and TRBJ2-7, with 12 bases fitting TRBD1. Germline V gene lookup returns CDR1 SGHVS and CDR2 FQNEAQ. The V gene end was trimmed by 5 bases and the J gene end by 5 bases; junction bases not matched to a gene: 7. This CDR3 has 15 residues. The CDR3 spells CASSPRGTGGDEQYF. DNA for the CDR3: TGTGCCAGCAGCCCTAGGGGGACAGGGGGCGACGAGCAGTACTTC.

V and J are TRBV20-1 and TRBJ2-7; D gene ambiguous. Trimming removed 6 bases at V and 1 base at J, with 4 bases between. This CDR3 has 10 residues. Germline V CDR1 and CDR2: DFQATT, SNEGSKA (reference sequence). Here the CDR3 DNA reads TGCAGTGCCACTTCCTACGAGCAGTACTTC. Protein product: CSATSYEQYF.

This chain joins TRBV21-1 and TRBJ1-5. TRBV21-1 is reported as a pseudogene. The CDR3 spans 13 residues. The CDR3: CASSKGRNQPQHF. Written as DNA, the CDR3 is TGTGCCAGCAGCAAGGGGAGGAATCAGCCCCAGCATTTT.

On this clone itself: At the DNA level, this CDR3 is encoded by other sequences in the same sample as well. The chain joins TRBV7-2 to TRBJ2-1; 11 nucleotides line up with TRBD2. The trim removed 3 bases at V and 5 bases at J, leaving 3 bases unmatched. There are 15 residues in the CDR3. Per the germline V gene, CDR1 is SGHTA and CDR2 is FQGNSA. The CDR3 coding sequence is TGTGCCAGCAGCTTGACTAGCGGGACCCACAATGAGCAGTTCTTC. It yields the protein CASSLTSGTHNEQFF.

Details on this clone: Germline is not matched at one junction end, which may reflect a read error. The J gene is TRBJ1-5, the V gene TRBV19, with D perhaps matching TRBD1 (5 bases). Germline V gene lookup returns CDR1 LNHDA and CDR2 SQIVND (reference sequence). The CDR3 is made up of 13 amino acids. Here the CDR3 reads CACSKGIDQPQHF. CDR3 DNA: TGTGCCTGTAGTAAGGGGATAGATCAGCCCCAGCATTTT.

This clone is a singleton in its sample. The chain employs TRBV5-4 and TRBJ1-1; 10 positions agree with TRBD1. V gave up 3 bases and J gave up 4 bases; unmatched junction bases: 3. This CDR3 comprises 14 residues. Germline V CDR1 and CDR2: SGHNT, YYREEE (reference sequence). This CDR3 reads CASSSTGGLTEAFF. In nucleotides, the CDR3 is TGTGCCAGCAGCTCGACAGGGGGCCTCACTGAAGCTTTCTTT.

The rearrangement uses TRBV29-1 and TRBJ1-2; D perhaps matches TRBD1 (6 bases). Trimming removed 6 bases at V and 2 bases at J, with 13 bases between. Per germline, CDR1 SQVTM and CDR2 ANQGSEA. The CDR3 is made up of 13 amino acids. The CDR3 DNA follows: TGCAGCGTCAAACCGGGACAAAACTATGGCTACACCTTC. Amino acid sequence: CSVKPGQNYGYTF.

This chain uses TRBV28 with TRBJ2-7, with D perhaps matching TRBD2 (5 bases). Germline V lookup: CDR1 MDHEN, CDR2 SYDVKM. The V end was cut by 2 bases, the J end by 7 bases, with 12 bases between. The CDR3 is 13 residues long. The CDR3 loop reads CASSLAPTREQYF. DNA of the CDR3: TGTGCCAGCAGTTTAGCCCCCACTAGGGAGCAGTACTTC.

The chain joins TRBV6-5 to TRBJ2-7; tentatively, D is TRBD2 (7 bases). The CDR3 spans 14 residues. Germline-derived CDR1 and CDR2 are MNHEY and SVGAGI. V gave up 2 bases and J gave up 4 bases, with 12 bases separating them. The CDR3 bases are TGTGCCAGCAGTTACGGCGGGGGCGTTTACGAGCAGTACTTC. It codes for CASSYGGGVYEQYF.